This TCR beta chain was retrieved from a study of blood T cell repertoires in COVID-19. The overall study: Sources were T cells, B-cell-depleted T cells, or PBMCs; the material itself was cDNA or gDNA.

This table comes from immunoSEQ multiplex PCR, and its TCRdb copy is limited to in-frame clones, with some not included. The repertoire holds some 280,000 clones, with approximately 88% as singletons. CDR1 and CDR2 (germline): MDHEN, SYDVKM. The CDR3 runs 17 residues. Trimming took off 6 bases at V and 1 base at J, with 19 bases between the two ends. Sequencing input: peripheral blood. V is TRBV28 and J is TRBJ1-5; D possibly corresponds to TRBD1 (6 bases). This TCR was recovered from a woman aged 40-49 years who had recovered from COVID-19. The DNA of the CDR3 is TGTGCCAGCAGCACCAATCAGGGGCGCTTGAGCAATCAGCCCCAGCATTTT. Translated: CASSTNQGRLSNQPQHF.